A single sample gave rise to the 22 T cell receptor beta chains below, sequenced in a study of cytomegalovirus exposure and HLA in healthy donors. The study ran its PCR with 60 Vbeta and 13 Jbeta primers. Sequenced by immunoSEQ multiplex PCR; TCRdb stores in-frame clones only, minus some. The sample contains some 180,000 clones, around 90% of which appear only once. Sequencing was performed on PBMCs. The receptor source for this set is a boy between 2 and 10 years old in good health and CMV-seronegative.

The gene calls are TRBV7-9 and TRBJ1-4; D is unresolved. Germline-derived CDR1 and CDR2 are SEHNR and FQNEAQ (reference sequence). V was shortened by 0 bases and J by 5 bases, with 7 bases between the two germline ends. The CDR3 contains 14 residues. Here the CDR3 reads CASSLAVQNEKLFF. The CDR3 DNA reads as TGTGCCAGCAGCTTAGCGGTGCAGAATGAAAAACTGTTTTTT.

This sequence joins TRBV5-6 and TRBJ2-7; no definite D call. V was clipped by 2 bases and J by 3 bases, with 6 bases between them. The CDR3 length is 12 residues. Germline CDR1 reads SGHDT; CDR2 reads YYEEEE. CDR3 sequence (DNA): TGTGCCAGCAGCTTAACTTTCTACGAGCAGTACTTC. As protein: CASSLTFYEQYF.

V gene TRBV5-4 combines with J gene TRBJ2-7; 8 positions match TRBD2. V gave up 4 bases and J gave up 0 bases; unmatched junction bases: 9. This CDR3 has 16 residues. Germline loops: CDR1 SGHNT, CDR2 YYREEE (reference sequence). The CDR3: CASSTAGGGLSYEQYF. The CDR3 DNA reads as TGTGCCAGCAGCACAGCAGGCGGGGGGCTCTCCTACGAGCAGTACTTC.

V is TRBV19 and J is TRBJ1-1; 7 nucleotides agree with TRBD1. The CDR3 contains 15 residues. Trimming took 5 bases from V and 4 from J; bases not matched to a gene: 10. CDR1 LNHDA and CDR2 SQIVND come from the germline V gene (reference sequence). The CDR3 spells CASSPSTTGSTEAFF. The CDR3 coding sequence is TGTGCCAGTAGTCCCTCAACGACAGGGTCCACTGAAGCTTTCTTT. Supplemented by reference TRBV19 and TRBJ1-1, the full variable domain reads DGGITQSPKYLFRKEGQNVTLSCEQNLNHDAMYWYRQDPGQGLRLIYYSQIVNDFQKGDIAEGYSVSREKKESFPLTVTSAQKNPTAFYLCASSPSTTGSTEAFFGQGTRLTVV.

The rearrangement uses TRBV7-9 and TRBJ1-1, with TRBD1 identical over 8 bases. V gave up 4 bases and J gave up 1 base; unmatched junction bases: 5. The germline gives CDR1 SEHNR, CDR2 FQNEAQ (reference sequence). This CDR3 has 15 amino acids. CDR3 nucleotides: TGTGCCAGCAGCTCTTACAGGGGGGGGAACACTGAAGCTTTCTTT. Translated, it gives CASSSYRGGNTEAFF.

The gene calls are TRBV6-1 and TRBJ2-7; 8 bases map to TRBD1. Germline V gives CDR1 MNHNS, CDR2 SASEGT. This CDR3 region has 15 residues. V gave up 3 bases and J gave up 5 bases; unmatched junction bases: 9. CDR3 amino acids: CASSDLQGAANEQYF. CDR3 DNA: TGTGCCAGCAGTGATCTTCAGGGGGCTGCTAACGAGCAGTACTTC.

Only a few counts were recorded for this clone. The CDR3 bases are TGTGCCAGCAGCTTAGGACCCCCGGGGAATCAGCCCCAGCATTTT. It encodes CASSLGPPGNQPQHF. The chain links TRBV7-9 to TRBJ1-5, with D hard to call. Germline V lookup: CDR1 SEHNR, CDR2 FQNEAQ (reference sequence). The V end was cut by 1 base, the J end by 4 bases, with 11 bases between. CDR3 length: 15 residues.

The genes are TRBV30 and TRBJ2-1; TRBD2 agrees at 8 bases. CDR3 length: 15 residues. Trimming at V came to 1 base and at J to 5 bases, leaving 7 bases not matched to a gene. From germline, CDR1 is GTSNPN and CDR2 SVGIG (reference sequence). The CDR3 loop is CAWSGPGGPHNEQFF. CDR3 sequence (DNA): TGTGCCTGGAGTGGACCGGGAGGGCCGCACAATGAGCAGTTCTTC.

V usage is TRBV2 and J usage is TRBJ2-3, with TRBD2 matching 13 bases. The CDR3 extends over 19 amino acids. V gave up 5 bases and J gave up 5 bases; unmatched junction bases: 16. CDR1 SNHLY and CDR2 FYNNEI come from the germline V gene. The CDR3: CASSWTSGGHLRDGDTQYF. The CDR3 coding sequence is TGTGCCAGCAGTTGGACTAGCGGGGGCCACCTACGGGACGGAGATACGCAGTATTTT.

The chain joins TRBV28 to TRBJ2-1, with no clear D. There are 10 residues in the CDR3. Germline V gene data show CDR1 as MDHEN and CDR2 as SYDVKM. V lost 6 bases and J 8 bases, leaving 5 bases between the germline ends. The CDR3 reads CASRRDEQFF. The CDR3, as DNA: TGTGCCAGCAGGCGCGATGAGCAGTTCTTC.

This clone was seen only once. The chain carries TRBV7-2 and TRBJ2-2; D is ambiguous. Deletions cut 6 bases from V and 4 bases from J, with 9 bases between. The germline CDR1 and CDR2 sequences are SGHTA and FQGNSA. This CDR3 has 13 amino acids. CDR3 DNA: TGTGCCAGCAGTGTTGAGGTCACCGGGGAGCTGTTTTTT. This codes for CASSVEVTGELFF.

This chain uses TRBV25-1 with TRBJ1-1; 10 nucleotides agree with TRBD1. Germline CDR1 is MGHDK and CDR2 is SYGVNS. V shed 6 bases, J shed 1 base, and the junction held 11 bases outside the gene matches. The CDR3 spans 17 residues. The CDR3 DNA reads as TGTGCCAGCAGGGGCACCGGGACAGGGGTCCGGAACACTGAAGCTTTCTTT. Protein product: CASRGTGTGVRNTEAFF.

Notes on this clone: Mismatch with germline at one junction end may stem from a read error. The CDR3 nucleotides are TGTGCCAGCAGCCGGGAAGGGATAGGGAAGACTTTT. The encoded protein is CASSREGIGKTF. V is TRBV7-9 and J is TRBJ1-4; no clear D. There are 12 residues in the CDR3. From germline, CDR1 is SEHNR and CDR2 FQNEAQ (reference sequence).

The genes are TRBV28 and TRBJ2-7, with no clear D. The V end was cut by 7 bases, the J end by 1 base, with 8 bases between. The CDR3 consists of 12 residues. Germline V lookup: CDR1 MDHEN, CDR2 SYDVKM. In DNA form, the CDR3 reads TGTGCCAGCATGCGCGCATCCTACGAGCAGTACTTC. Translation: CASMRASYEQYF.

This rearrangement joins TRBV18 to TRBJ1-1; D is possibly TRBD1 (5 bases). V lost 2 bases and J lost 4, with 14 bases in between. Germline V gives CDR1 KGHSH, CDR2 LQKENI. The CDR3 runs to 15 residues. CDR3 in amino acids: CASSPSGDPFTEAFF. CDR3 sequence (DNA): TGTGCCAGCTCACCAAGCGGGGACCCATTCACTGAAGCTTTCTTT.

This clone appeared once. The chain links TRBV29-1 to TRBJ1-2; 7 nucleotides agree with TRBD1. Germline CDR1 SQVTM, CDR2 ANQGSEA. After removal of 7 bases from V and 4 bases from J, the junction contained 9 bases not matched to a gene. There are 13 residues in the CDR3. This CDR3 reads CSGGDRAGYGYTF. The DNA of the CDR3 is TGCAGCGGGGGCGACAGGGCCGGCTATGGCTACACCTTC.

The J gene is TRBJ2-1, the V gene TRBV14, with no clear D. This CDR3 is built from 14 residues. Germline V gives CDR1 SGHDN, CDR2 FVKESK. V lost 4 bases and J lost 9, with 16 bases in between. CDR3 nucleotide sequence: TGTGCCAGCAGCCTCTTAGATGTGGGCTTTGAGCAGTTCTTC. Protein product: CASSLLDVGFEQFF. Complete variable domain (other parts from reference TRBV14 and TRBJ2-1): EAGVTQFPSHSVIEKGQTVTLRCDPISGHDNLYWYRRVMGKEIKFLLHFVKESKQDESGMPNNRFLAERTGGTYSTLKVQPAELEDSGVYFCASSLLDVGFEQFFGPGTRLTVL.

J is TRBJ2-7 and V is TRBV27; D gene ambiguous. The germline V and J ends were trimmed by 6 bases and 7 bases, with 25 bases remaining between them. The CDR3 length is 16 residues. Per the germline V gene, CDR1 is MNHEY and CDR2 is SMNVEV (reference sequence). CDR3 loop: CASRANPSPPLWEQYF. The CDR3 nucleotides are TGTGCCAGCAGAGCAAATCCAAGTCCCCCCTTATGGGAGCAGTACTTC.

The chain carries TRBV7-2 and TRBJ1-5, with 10 bases identical to TRBD1. CDR1 and CDR2 (germline): SGHTA, FQGNSA. Losses at the gene ends were 1 base for V and 6 bases for J; bases not matched to a gene: 9. The CDR3 contains 17 residues. Here the CDR3 DNA reads TGTGCCAGCAGCTTAGTCATCGGGGACAGGGGAAGTCAGCCCCAGCATTTT. This codes for CASSLVIGDRGSQPQHF.

The CDR3 DNA is TGCAGCGTCAAACAGGCGGATAATTCACCCCTCCACTTT. This codes for CSVKQADNSPLHF. The rearrangement links TRBV29-1 to TRBJ1-6, with D maybe TRBD1 (5 bases). The CDR3 contains 13 residues. Deletions cut 6 bases from V and 5 bases from J, with 11 bases between. Germline V gives CDR1 SQVTM, CDR2 ANQGSEA.

V and J are TRBV7-9 and TRBJ1-4; weak D call: TRBD1 (6 bases). Between the trimmed V and J ends, which lost 3 bases and 5 bases, there was a span of 10 bases. The CDR3 consists of 14 residues. Germline CDR1 reads SEHNR; CDR2 reads FQNEAQ (reference sequence). CDR3 residues: CASSFGQKNEKLFF. CDR3 DNA: TGTGCCAGCAGCTTCGGACAGAAAAATGAAAAACTGTTTTTT.

This chain connects TRBV30 to TRBJ1-1, with D unclear. Trimming removed 4 bases at V and 8 bases at J, with 14 bases between. CDR3 length: 12 amino acids. CDR1 GTSNPN and CDR2 SVGIG come from the germline V gene (reference sequence). The CDR3 DNA follows: TGTGCCTGGATCGGACTACCTAACGAAGCTTTCTTT. Protein sequence: CAWIGLPNEAFF.